The 11 T cell receptor beta chains in this list originate from one sample, sequenced in a study of blood T cell repertoires in COVID-19. Profiling relied on immunoSEQ multiplex PCR, and the TCRdb table lists in-frame clones only, not all of them. The profile covers roughly 200,000 clones, with around four fifths appearing a single time and around 18% taken by the ten largest. The sample comprised peripheral blood. The receptor set was obtained from a woman of 80 years or more with active or convalescent COVID-19.

The chain carries TRBV12-3 or TRBV12-4 and TRBJ2-5; tentative D call: TRBD1 (6 bases). The CDR3 consists of 13 residues. V gave up 2 bases and J gave up 7 bases, with 11 bases separating them. DNA of the CDR3: TGTGCCAGCAGTTTACAGGGGCCGTTGACCCAGTACTTC. Amino acids: CASSLQGPLTQYF.

This clone has only a few counts. V is TRBV10-1 and J is TRBJ2-1, with D tentatively TRBD2 (6 bases). CDR3 size: 14 residues. Trimming took 6 bases from V and 4 from J, leaving 13 bases between them. CDR1 is WNHNN, CDR2 SYGVQD, per germline (reference sequence). The CDR3 nucleotides read TGCGCCAGCAGGCCCCGGGACTCATACAATGAGCAGTTCTTC. It translates to CASRPRDSYNEQFF.

J is TRBJ1-1 and V is TRBV28; 7 nucleotides align to TRBD1. The germline CDR1 and CDR2 sequences are MDHEN and SYDVKM. The CDR3 length is 12 residues. Unmatched junction bases numbered 7, after V lost 6 bases and J lost 9 bases. The CDR3 DNA follows: TGTGCCAGCAGCCGGTCGACAGGGCAAGCTTTCTTT. Translating gives CASSRSTGQAFF.

The J gene is TRBJ2-7, the V gene TRBV19; TRBD1 matches at 7 bases. The CDR3 consists of 13 residues. Germline assignment: CDR1 LNHDA and CDR2 SQIVND (reference sequence). Unmatched junction bases numbered 5, after V lost 4 bases and J lost 5 bases. Here the CDR3 DNA reads TGTGCCAGTAGTACTCGGGACAGAAACGAGCAGTACTTC. Its translation: CASSTRDRNEQYF.

The V gene is TRBV15, the J gene TRBJ2-3; the D gene is possibly TRBD1 (5 bases). Germline CDR1 LNHNV, CDR2 YYDKDF (reference sequence). The CDR3 loop spans 16 amino acids. V was cut by 2 bases and J by 1 base, with 13 bases left in between. The CDR3 spells CATSRRQTGRTDTQYF. CDR3 nucleotides: TGTGCCACCAGCAGAAGACAGACGGGTCGCACAGATACGCAGTATTTT.

The chain carries TRBV9 and TRBJ2-2, with TRBD2 matching over 12 bases. Germline CDR1 SGDLS, CDR2 YYNGEE. The CDR3 loop spans 15 amino acids. V gave up 3 bases and J gave up 3 bases; unmatched junction bases: 0. The CDR3 sequence is CASSGLAGDTGELFF. The CDR3 DNA sequence: TGTGCCAGCAGCGGACTAGCGGGGGACACCGGGGAGCTGTTTTTT.

The genes are TRBV5-1 and TRBJ2-5; weak D call: TRBD2 (6 bases). Germline values: CDR1 SGHRS, CDR2 YFSETQ. Trimming removed 1 base from V and 5 bases from J, with 15 bases in between. The CDR3 loop spans 15 amino acids. The CDR3 sequence: CASSLNREGGETQYF. In DNA form, the CDR3 reads TGCGCCAGCAGCTTGAATCGGGAAGGAGGGGAGACCCAGTACTTC.

This CDR3 is CASSIAISGYEQFF. The DNA of the CDR3 is TGCGCCAGCAGCATAGCGATATCGGGCTACGAGCAGTTCTTC. The V call is TRBV5-1, the J call TRBJ2-1, with TRBD2 as a possible D gene (5 bases). Germline assignment: CDR1 SGHRS and CDR2 YFSETQ. This CDR3 contains 14 residues. V lost 4 bases, J lost 10 bases, and 18 bases lay in between.

The chain joins TRBV6-5 to TRBJ1-2; 7 bases align to TRBD1. V lost 6 bases to trimming and J lost 4 bases; unmatched junction nucleotides: 5. The CDR3 has 13 residues. Per the germline V gene, CDR1 is MNHEY and CDR2 is SVGAGI. CDR3: CASSKTGIYGYTF. The CDR3 bases are TGTGCCAGCAGCAAGACAGGGATCTATGGCTACACCTTC.

The chain's CDR3 is CASSRVWDRDNYGYTF. The CDR3, as DNA: TGTGCCAGCAGCCGTGTGTGGGACAGGGATAACTATGGCTACACCTTC. This chain uses TRBV4-2 with TRBJ1-2, with TRBD1 identical over 9 bases. The CDR3 totals 16 residues. J lost 1 base, V lost 4 bases, and 7 bases had no gene match. From germline, CDR1 is LGHNA and CDR2 YNFKEQ.

This chain joins TRBV7-2 and TRBJ2-5; TRBD2 might be the D (5 bases). The CDR3 is made up of 12 amino acids. CDR1 SGHTA and CDR2 FQGNSA come from the germline V gene. V dropped 3 bases and J dropped 8 bases, with 10 bases sitting between them. CDR3 sequence: CASSLVSGTQYF. For the CDR3, the DNA is TGTGCCAGCAGCTTGGTGAGCGGTACCCAGTACTTC. The complete variable domain, with remaining parts taken from reference TRBV7-2 and TRBJ2-5, reads GAGVSQSPSNKVTEKGKDVELRCDPISGHTALYWYRQSLGQGLEFLIYFQGNSAPDKSGLPSDRFSAERTGGSVSTLTIQRTQQEDSAVYLCASSLVSGTQYFGPGTRLLVL.